This T cell receptor beta chain emerged from a study of T cell repertoires in cytomegalovirus infection. Study details: Carrying CMV and the relevant HLA type showed in public TCR beta signatures.

In this sample, this clonotype turned up a few times. Antigen unknown. Regarding the study as a whole: The study found HLA-C-restricted CMV-specific TCR beta clonotypes dominating the ex vivo response.

V was cut by 7 bases and J by 4 bases, with 14 bases left in between. CDR3 size: 13 residues. TCRdb ran MiXCR on the reads and lists one entry per CDR3 protein. The sample yields 450,000 to 600,000 distinct CDR3 sequences, approximately 10% seen once. The chain uses TRBV12-3 or TRBV12-4 and TRBJ2-7; no firm D call. This TCR was recovered from a human donor in good health (CMV status not recorded). Some clones in this sample may be carry-over from other donors' samples. Sequencing was carried out using PBMCs. The CDR3, as DNA: TGTGCCAGCACCCCCGTCGGAATTTACGAGCAGTACTTC. Its protein is CASTPVGIYEQYF.